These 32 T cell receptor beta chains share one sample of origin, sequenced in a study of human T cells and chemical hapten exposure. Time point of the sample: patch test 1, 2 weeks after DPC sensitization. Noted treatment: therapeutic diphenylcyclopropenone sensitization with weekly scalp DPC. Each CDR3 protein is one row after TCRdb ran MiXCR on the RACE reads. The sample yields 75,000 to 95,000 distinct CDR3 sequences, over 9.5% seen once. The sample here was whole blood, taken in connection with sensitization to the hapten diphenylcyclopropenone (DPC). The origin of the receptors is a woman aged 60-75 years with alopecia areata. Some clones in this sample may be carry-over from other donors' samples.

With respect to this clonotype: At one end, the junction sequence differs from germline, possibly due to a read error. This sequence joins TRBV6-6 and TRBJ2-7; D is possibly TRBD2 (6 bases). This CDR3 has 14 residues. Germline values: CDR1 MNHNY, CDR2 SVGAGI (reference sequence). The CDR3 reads CARSLEDYSYEQYF. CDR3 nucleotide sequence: TGTGCCCGCAGTTTGGAGGACTACTCCTACGAGCAGTACTTC.

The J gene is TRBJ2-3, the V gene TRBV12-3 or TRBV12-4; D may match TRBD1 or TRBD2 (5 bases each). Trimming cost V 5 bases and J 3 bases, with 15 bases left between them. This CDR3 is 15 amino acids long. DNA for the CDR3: TGTGCCAGCAGTGTTTACGGGGCGGCGACAGATACGCAGTATTTT. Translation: CASSVYGAATDTQYF.

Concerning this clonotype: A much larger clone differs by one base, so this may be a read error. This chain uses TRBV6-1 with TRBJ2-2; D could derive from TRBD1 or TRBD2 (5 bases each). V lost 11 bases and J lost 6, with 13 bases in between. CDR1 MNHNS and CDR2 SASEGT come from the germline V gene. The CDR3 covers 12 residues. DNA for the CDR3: TGTGCCGGGGACCAGTACTCCGGGGAGCTGTTTTTT. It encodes CAGDQYSGELFF.

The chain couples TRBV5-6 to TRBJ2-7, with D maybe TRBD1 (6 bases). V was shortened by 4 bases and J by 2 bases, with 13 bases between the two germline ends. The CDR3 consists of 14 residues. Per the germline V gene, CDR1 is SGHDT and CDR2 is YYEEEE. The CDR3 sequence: CASSRWGPTYEQYF. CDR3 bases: TGTGCCAGCAGCCGCTGGGGGCCGACCTACGAGCAGTACTTC.

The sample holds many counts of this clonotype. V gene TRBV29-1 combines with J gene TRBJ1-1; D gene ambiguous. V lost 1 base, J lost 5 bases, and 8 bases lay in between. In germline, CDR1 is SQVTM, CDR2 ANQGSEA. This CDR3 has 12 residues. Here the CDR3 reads CSVEVSMTEAFF. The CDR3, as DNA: TGCAGCGTTGAAGTGTCGATGACTGAAGCTTTCTTT. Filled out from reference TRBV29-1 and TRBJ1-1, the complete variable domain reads SAVISQKPSRDICQRGTSLTIQCQVDSQVTMMFWYRQQPGQSLTLIATANQGSEATYESGFVIDKFPISRPNLTFSTLTVSNMSPEDSSIYLCSVEVSMTEAFFGQGTRLTVV.

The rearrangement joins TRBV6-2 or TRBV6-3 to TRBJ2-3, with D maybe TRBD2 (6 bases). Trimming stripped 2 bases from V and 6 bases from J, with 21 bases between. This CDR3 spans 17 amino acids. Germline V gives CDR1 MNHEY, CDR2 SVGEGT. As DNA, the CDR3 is TGTGCCAGCAGTTACACAGATAGGGAGGACGGTAAGGATACGCAGTATTTT. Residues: CASSYTDREDGKDTQYF.

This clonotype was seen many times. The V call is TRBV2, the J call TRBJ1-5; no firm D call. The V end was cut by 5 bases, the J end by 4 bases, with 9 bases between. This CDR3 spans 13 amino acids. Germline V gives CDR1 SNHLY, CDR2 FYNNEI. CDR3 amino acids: CASSRTRNQPQHF. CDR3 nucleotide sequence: TGTGCCAGCAGTCGCACCCGAAATCAGCCCCAGCATTTT.

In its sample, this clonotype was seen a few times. CDR3 nucleotides: TGTGCCAGCAGCCAAGAAAGGACAGGGTCCTACGAGCAGTACTTC. Its translation is CASSQERTGSYEQYF. The V gene is TRBV4-2, the J gene TRBJ2-7; 8 bases align to TRBD1. Germline loops: CDR1 LGHNA, CDR2 YNFKEQ. J gave up 1 base and V 0 bases, and 2 bases lay outside the gene matches. The CDR3 covers 15 residues.

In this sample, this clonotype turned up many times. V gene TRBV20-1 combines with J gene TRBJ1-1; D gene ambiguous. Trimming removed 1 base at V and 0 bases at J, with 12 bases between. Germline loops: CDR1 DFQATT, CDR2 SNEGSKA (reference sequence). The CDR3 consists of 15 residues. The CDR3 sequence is CSARVQSAMNTEAFF. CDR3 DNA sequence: TGCAGTGCTAGAGTCCAGTCGGCGATGAACACTGAAGCTTTCTTT.

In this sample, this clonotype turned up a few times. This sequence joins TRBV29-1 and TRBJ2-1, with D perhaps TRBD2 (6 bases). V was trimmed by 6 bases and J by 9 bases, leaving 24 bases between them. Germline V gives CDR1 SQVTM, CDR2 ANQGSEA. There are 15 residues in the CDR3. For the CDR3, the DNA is TGCAGCGTCGCCGAGACTAGGTCGGGCAATGGTGAGCAGTTCTTC. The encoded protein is CSVAETRSGNGEQFF.

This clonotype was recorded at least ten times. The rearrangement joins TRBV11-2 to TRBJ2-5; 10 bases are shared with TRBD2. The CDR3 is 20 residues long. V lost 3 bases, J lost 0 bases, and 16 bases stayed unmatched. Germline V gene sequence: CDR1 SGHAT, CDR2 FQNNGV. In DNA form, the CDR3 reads TGTGCCAGCAGCTTTTACGCCCAGCGGGGGGGACGCCCGTACCAAGAGACCCAGTACTTC. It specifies CASSFYAQRGGRPYQETQYF.

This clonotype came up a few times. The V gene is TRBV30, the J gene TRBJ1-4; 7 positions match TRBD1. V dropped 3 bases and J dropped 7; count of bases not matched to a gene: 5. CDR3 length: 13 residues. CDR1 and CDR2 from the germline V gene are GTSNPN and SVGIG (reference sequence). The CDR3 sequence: CAWSAQGREKLFF. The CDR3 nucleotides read TGTGCCTGGAGCGCACAGGGGCGTGAAAAACTGTTTTTT. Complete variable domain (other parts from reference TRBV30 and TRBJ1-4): SQTIHQWPATLVQPVGSPLSLECTVEGTSNPNLYWYRQAAGRGLQLLFYSVGIGQISSEVPQNLSASRPQDRQFILSSKKLLLSDSGFYLCAWSAQGREKLFFGSGTQLSVL.

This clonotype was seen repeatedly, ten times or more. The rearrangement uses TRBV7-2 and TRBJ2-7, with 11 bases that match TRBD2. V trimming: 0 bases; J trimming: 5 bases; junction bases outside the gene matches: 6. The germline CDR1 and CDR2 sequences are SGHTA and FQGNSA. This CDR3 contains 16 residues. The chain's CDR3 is CASSLASGGGWNEQYF. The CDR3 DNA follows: TGTGCCAGCAGCTTAGCTAGCGGGGGGGGCTGGAACGAGCAGTACTTC. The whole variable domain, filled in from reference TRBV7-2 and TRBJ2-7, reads GAGVSQSPSNKVTEKGKDVELRCDPISGHTALYWYRQSLGQGLEFLIYFQGNSAPDKSGLPSDRFSAERTGGSVSTLTIQRTQQEDSAVYLCASSLASGGGWNEQYFGPGTRLTVT.

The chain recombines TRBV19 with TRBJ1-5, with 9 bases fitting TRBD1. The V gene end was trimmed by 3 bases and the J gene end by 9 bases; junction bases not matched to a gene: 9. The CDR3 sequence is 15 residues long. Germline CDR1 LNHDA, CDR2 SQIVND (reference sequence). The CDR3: CASSMDRGRLRPQHF. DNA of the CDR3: TGTGCCAGTAGTATGGACAGGGGCCGCCTTAGGCCCCAGCATTTT.

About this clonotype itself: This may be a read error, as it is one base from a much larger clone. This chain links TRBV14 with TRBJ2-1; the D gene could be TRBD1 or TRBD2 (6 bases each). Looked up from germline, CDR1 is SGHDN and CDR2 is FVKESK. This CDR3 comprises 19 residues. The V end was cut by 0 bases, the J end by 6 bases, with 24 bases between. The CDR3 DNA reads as TGTGCCAGCAGCCAAGATCGATGGAGGGGGAAAAGAGAGGCCAATGAGCAGTTCTTC. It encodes CASSQDRWRGKREANEQFF.

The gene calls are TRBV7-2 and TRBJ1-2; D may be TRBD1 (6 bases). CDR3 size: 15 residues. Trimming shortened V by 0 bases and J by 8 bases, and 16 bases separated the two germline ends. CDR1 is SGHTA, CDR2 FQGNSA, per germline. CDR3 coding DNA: TGTGCCAGCAGCTTAGCTACAGGGCAACTTCAGGGCTACACCTTC. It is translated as CASSLATGQLQGYTF.

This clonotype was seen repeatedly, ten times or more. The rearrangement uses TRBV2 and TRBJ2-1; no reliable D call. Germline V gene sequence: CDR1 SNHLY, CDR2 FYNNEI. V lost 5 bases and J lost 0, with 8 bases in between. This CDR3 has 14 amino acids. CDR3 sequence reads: CASSSAVSYNEQFF. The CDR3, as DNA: TGTGCCAGCAGTTCGGCAGTCTCCTACAATGAGCAGTTCTTC.

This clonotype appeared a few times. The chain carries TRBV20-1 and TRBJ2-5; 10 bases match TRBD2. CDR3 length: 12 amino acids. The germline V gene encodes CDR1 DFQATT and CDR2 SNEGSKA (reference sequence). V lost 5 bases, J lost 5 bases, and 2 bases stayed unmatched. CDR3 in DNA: TGCAGTGCTCCGACTAGCGGGGAGACCCAGTACTTC. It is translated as CSAPTSGETQYF.

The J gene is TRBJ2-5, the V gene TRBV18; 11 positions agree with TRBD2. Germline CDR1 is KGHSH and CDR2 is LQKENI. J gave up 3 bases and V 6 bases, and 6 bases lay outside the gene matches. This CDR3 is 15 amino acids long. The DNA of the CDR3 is TGTGCCAGCTCCCCTCCGGGACTAGCGGAAGAGACCCAGTACTTC. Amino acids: CASSPPGLAEETQYF. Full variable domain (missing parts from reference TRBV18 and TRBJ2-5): NAGVMQNPRHLVRRRGQEARLRCSPMKGHSHVYWYRQLPEEGLKFMVYLQKENIIDESGMPKERFSAEFPKEGPSILRIQQVVRGDSAAYFCASSPPGLAEETQYFGPGTRLLVL.

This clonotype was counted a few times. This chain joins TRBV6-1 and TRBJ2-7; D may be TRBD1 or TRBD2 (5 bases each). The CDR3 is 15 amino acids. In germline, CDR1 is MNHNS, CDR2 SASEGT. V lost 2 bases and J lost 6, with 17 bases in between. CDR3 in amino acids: CASSEPGRGSPEQYF. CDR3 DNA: TGTGCCAGCAGTGAACCGGGACGGGGATCTCCCGAGCAGTACTTC.

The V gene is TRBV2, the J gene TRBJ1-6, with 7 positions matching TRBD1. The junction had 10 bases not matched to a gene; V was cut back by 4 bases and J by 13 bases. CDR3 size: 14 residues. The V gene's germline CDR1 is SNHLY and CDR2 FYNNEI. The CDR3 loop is CASSGQGTSGPLHF. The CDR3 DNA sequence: TGTGCCAGCAGTGGACAGGGTACAAGTGGTCCCCTCCACTTT. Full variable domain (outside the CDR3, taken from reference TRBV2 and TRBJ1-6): EPEVTQTPSHQVTQMGQEVILRCVPISNHLYFYWYRQILGQKVEFLVSFYNNEISEKSEIFDDQFSVERPDGSNFTLKIRSTKLEDSAMYFCASSGQGTSGPLHFGNGTRLTVT.

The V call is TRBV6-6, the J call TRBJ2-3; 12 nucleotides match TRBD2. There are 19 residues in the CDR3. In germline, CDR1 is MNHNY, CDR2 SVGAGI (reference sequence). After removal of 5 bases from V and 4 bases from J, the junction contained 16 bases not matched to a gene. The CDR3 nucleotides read TGTGCCAGCAGTATTACTTCCGGACTAGCGGGGTTTAGCGCAGATACGCAGTATTTT. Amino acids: CASSITSGLAGFSADTQYF.

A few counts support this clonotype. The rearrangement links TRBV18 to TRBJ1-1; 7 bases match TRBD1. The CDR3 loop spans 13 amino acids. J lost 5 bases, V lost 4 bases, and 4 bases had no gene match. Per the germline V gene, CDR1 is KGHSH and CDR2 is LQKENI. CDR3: CASSQGARTEAFF. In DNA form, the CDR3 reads TGTGCCAGCTCACAGGGGGCGAGGACTGAAGCTTTCTTT.

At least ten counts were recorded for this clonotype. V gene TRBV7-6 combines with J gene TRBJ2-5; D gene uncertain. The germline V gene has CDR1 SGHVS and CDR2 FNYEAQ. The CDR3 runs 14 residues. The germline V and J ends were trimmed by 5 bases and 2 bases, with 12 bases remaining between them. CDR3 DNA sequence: TGTGCCAGCAGCCCCAACGTCCTACAAGAGACCCAGTACTTC. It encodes CASSPNVLQETQYF.

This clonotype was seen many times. The CDR3 is CASSFRGSSYEQYF. The CDR3 DNA reads TGCGCCAGCAGCTTCCGAGGGTCCTCCTACGAGCAGTACTTC. J is TRBJ2-7 and V is TRBV5-1; tentative D call: TRBD2 (5 bases). The CDR3 is 14 amino acids. The V gene lost 2 bases and the J gene lost 0 bases, with 9 bases spanning the gap. CDR1 SGHRS and CDR2 YFSETQ come from the germline V gene.

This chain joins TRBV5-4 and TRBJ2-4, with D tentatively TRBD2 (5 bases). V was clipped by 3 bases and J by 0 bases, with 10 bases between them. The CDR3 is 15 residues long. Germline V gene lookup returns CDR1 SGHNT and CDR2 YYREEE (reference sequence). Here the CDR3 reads CASSSKAVAKNIQYF. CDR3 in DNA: TGTGCCAGCAGCTCCAAAGCGGTAGCCAAAAACATTCAGTACTTC.

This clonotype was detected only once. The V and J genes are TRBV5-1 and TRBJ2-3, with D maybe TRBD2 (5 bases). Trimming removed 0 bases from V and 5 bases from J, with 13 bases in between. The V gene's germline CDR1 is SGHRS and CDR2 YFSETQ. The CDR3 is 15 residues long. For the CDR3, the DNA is TGCGCCAGCAGCTTGGGGGTGCGGGTCGGAGATACGCAGTATTTT. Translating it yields CASSLGVRVGDTQYF.

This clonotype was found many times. The CDR3 sequence: CASSLDHGQGFEQYF. The CDR3 region has the DNA TGTGCCAGCAGCTTAGATCACGGACAGGGGTTCGAGCAGTACTTC. The chain joins TRBV7-9 to TRBJ2-7; the match to TRBD1 covers 9 bases. This CDR3 contains 15 residues. The V and J ends lost 1 base and 6 bases, in that order; junction bases with no gene match: 7. Germline CDR1 is SEHNR and CDR2 is FQNEAQ (reference sequence).

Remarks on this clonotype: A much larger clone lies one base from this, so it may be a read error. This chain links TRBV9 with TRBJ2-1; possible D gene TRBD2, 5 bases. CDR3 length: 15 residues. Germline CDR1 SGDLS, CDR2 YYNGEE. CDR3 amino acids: CASSVSRGSYNEQLF. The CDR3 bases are TGTGCCAGCAGCGTAAGTCGCGGGTCCTACAATGAGCAGTTATTC.

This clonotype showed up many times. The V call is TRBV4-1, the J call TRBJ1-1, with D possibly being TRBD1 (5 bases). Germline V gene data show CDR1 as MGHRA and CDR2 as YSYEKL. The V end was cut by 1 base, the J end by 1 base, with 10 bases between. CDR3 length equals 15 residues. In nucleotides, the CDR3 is TGCGCCAGCAGCCAAGTGGGGGGAAAGAACACTGAAGCTTTCTTT. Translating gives CASSQVGGKNTEAFF.

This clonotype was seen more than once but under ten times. The CDR3 is CASSTHTYEQYF. CDR3 bases: TGTGCCAGCAGCACACATACCTACGAGCAGTACTTC. This chain connects TRBV7-8 to TRBJ2-7; D not certain. V was clipped by 5 bases and J by 2 bases, with 7 bases between them. Germline CDR1 and CDR2: SGHVS and FQNEAQ. The CDR3 loop spans 12 amino acids.

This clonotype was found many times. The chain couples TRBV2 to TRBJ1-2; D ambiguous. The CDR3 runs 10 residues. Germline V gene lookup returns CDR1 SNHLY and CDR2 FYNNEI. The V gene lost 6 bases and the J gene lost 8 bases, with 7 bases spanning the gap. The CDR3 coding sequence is TGTGCCAGCAGCCAAAGGGGCTACACCTTC. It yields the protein CASSQRGYTF.